Below, 23 T cell receptor beta chains from the same sample are listed, as sequenced in a study of T cell responses to AZD1222 COVID-19 vaccine (dated by TCRdb to the early 2020s). Reading the label with the study, this specimen's time point is: about 28 days (+/-7) after the second vaccine dose. Libraries were prepared through the immunoSEQ multiplex PCR assay. TCRdb re-hosts the immuneACCESS table, in-frame sequences only. Its copies lack some clones; in the studies checked, an unresolved V gene accounts for under half of them, and the cause for the rest is not known. The sample has 180,000 or so clones on record, around nine tenths of them singletons. The leading ten clones occupy roughly 25% of the sample. Source: peripheral blood, taken 28 days after the second AZD1222 dose. The receptors derive from an adult who received the AZD1222 COVID-19 vaccine.

The chain carries TRBV18 and TRBJ2-7, with D tentatively TRBD1 (6 bases). Germline V gene lookup returns CDR1 KGHSH and CDR2 LQKENI. Trimming pared 6 bases from V and 3 bases from J, leaving 15 bases between. The CDR3 has 14 amino acids. CDR3 nucleotide sequence: TGTGCCAGCTCGCAGGGGCCTACCCTCTACGAGCAGTACTTC. Translation gives CASSQGPTLYEQYF.

The chain combines TRBV6-2 or TRBV6-3 with TRBJ2-1, with D perhaps matching TRBD1 (5 bases). Trimming removed 2 bases from V and 7 bases from J, with 6 bases in between. This CDR3 is 12 amino acids long. The germline V gene encodes CDR1 MNHEY and CDR2 SVGEGT. The chain's CDR3 is CASSYQGNEQFF. The CDR3 region has the DNA TGTGCCAGCAGTTACCAGGGTAATGAGCAGTTCTTC.

The CDR3 is CASSPFDSGANVLTF. The DNA for the CDR3 is TGCGCCAGCAGTCCTTTTGACTCTGGGGCCAACGTCCTGACTTTC. This chain links TRBV23-1 with TRBJ2-6; D is uncertain. TRBV23-1 is placed among ORFs of uncertain function. V was pared by 4 bases and J by 0 bases, with 7 bases between. This CDR3 is 15 amino acids long.

This chain uses TRBV10-3 with TRBJ2-3; 10 nucleotides align to TRBD2. The CDR3 sequence is 15 residues long. The germline gives CDR1 ENHRY, CDR2 SYGVKD. V dropped 6 bases and J dropped 6; count of bases not matched to a gene: 9. As DNA, the CDR3 is TGTGCCATCAGGGGTACTAGCGGGACTTGGGATACGCAGTATTTT. Protein product: CAIRGTSGTWDTQYF.

V gene TRBV5-1 combines with J gene TRBJ2-3; D possibly corresponds to TRBD2 (6 bases). Germline V CDR1 and CDR2: SGHRS, YFSETQ. Trimming pared 4 bases from V and 2 bases from J, leaving 14 bases between. This CDR3 contains 15 residues. In nucleotides, the CDR3 is TGCGCCAGCAGCATGGGGCGGGATTCCACAGATACGCAGTATTTT. Its protein is CASSMGRDSTDTQYF.

This sequence joins TRBV24-1 and TRBJ2-3; D remains unclear. Trimming left V 4 bases short and J 7 bases short, with 11 bases between. Germline lookup yields CDR1 KGHDR and CDR2 SFDVKD. This CDR3 is 13 amino acids long. The CDR3 sequence is CATSEPTPHTQYF. The CDR3 nucleotides are TGTGCCACCAGTGAGCCGACTCCACATACGCAGTATTTT.

This CDR3 reads CASSIDAASTDTQYF. The CDR3 DNA sequence: TGTGCCAGTAGTATAGACGCGGCTAGCACAGATACGCAGTATTTT. The chain couples TRBV19 to TRBJ2-3; D is ambiguous. CDR3 length: 15 residues. Germline values: CDR1 LNHDA, CDR2 SQIVND (reference sequence). V was clipped by 0 bases and J by 0 bases, with 7 bases between them.

This clone has only one observation. The chain recombines TRBV12-3 or TRBV12-4 with TRBJ1-5; D gene ambiguous. The CDR3 is made up of 13 amino acids. Trimming took 5 bases from V and 0 from J, leaving 5 bases between them. CDR3 bases: TGTGCCAGCAGTGTGCGTAGCAATCAGCCCCAGCATTTT. Protein: CASSVRSNQPQHF.

V gene TRBV10-3 combines with J gene TRBJ2-2, with a weak D call TRBD1 (6 bases). Germline CDR1 reads ENHRY; CDR2 reads SYGVKD. The V end was cut by 6 bases, the J end by 5 bases, with 13 bases between. The CDR3 is made up of 14 amino acids. The CDR3 loop reads CAISPGTTTGELFF. For the CDR3, the DNA is TGTGCCATCAGCCCCGGGACAACGACCGGGGAGCTGTTTTTT.

The gene calls are TRBV5-5 and TRBJ1-6; 9 nucleotides match TRBD1. Trimming removed 0 bases from V and 8 bases from J; junction bases left unmatched: 9. Germline V lookup: CDR1 SGHKS, CDR2 YYEKEE (reference sequence). This CDR3 is 17 amino acids long. Here the CDR3 DNA reads TGTGCCAGCAGCTTGGCGTCCCCGGGACAGGGATATTCACCCCTCCACTTT. Translating gives CASSLASPGQGYSPLHF.

CDR3 coding DNA: TGTGCCAGCAGTCCGGGGACAGCGAACTATGGCTACACCTTC. It encodes CASSPGTANYGYTF. This chain joins TRBV28 and TRBJ1-2, with 7 bases lining up with TRBD1. This CDR3 contains 14 residues. Trimming at V came to 5 bases and at J to 2 bases, leaving 5 bases not matched to a gene. Per germline, CDR1 MDHEN and CDR2 SYDVKM.

As concerns this clone: At the DNA level, this CDR3 is encoded by other sequences in the same sample as well. CDR3 nucleotides: TGTGCCAGCAGTCTACAGGGTGCCTATGGCTACACCTTC. Its translation is CASSLQGAYGYTF. The chain is built from TRBV28 and TRBJ1-2; D might be TRBD1 (6 bases). V was clipped by 5 bases and J by 4 bases, with 11 bases between them. Per germline, CDR1 MDHEN and CDR2 SYDVKM. The CDR3 contains 13 residues.

This clone was found once. V is TRBV7-3 and J is TRBJ2-3; the match to TRBD1 covers 8 bases. Per the germline V gene, CDR1 is SGHTA and CDR2 is FQGTGA. V lost 5 bases to trimming and J lost 1 base; unmatched junction nucleotides: 2. The CDR3 is made up of 14 amino acids. Written as DNA, the CDR3 is TGTGCCAGCAGCCAGGACAGGGGCACAGATACGCAGTATTTT. Encoded protein: CASSQDRGTDTQYF.

V usage is TRBV3-1 (or the pseudogene TRBV3-2) and J usage is TRBJ2-7, with D unresolved. The CDR3 is 17 residues long. Germline V gives CDR1 LGHDT, CDR2 YNNKEL (reference sequence). V was shortened by 1 base and J by 0 bases, with 16 bases between the two germline ends. DNA for the CDR3: TGTGCCAGCAGCCAAGTAAGCCCTCCCGCGGCCTCCTACGAGCAGTACTTC. Translating it yields CASSQVSPPAASYEQYF.

This chain joins TRBV9 and TRBJ2-7, with D tentatively TRBD1 or TRBD2 (5 bases each). V dropped 0 bases and J dropped 0 bases, with 10 bases sitting between them. CDR1 is SGDLS, CDR2 YYNGEE, per germline. This CDR3 comprises 15 residues. CDR3 sequence reads: CASSVAGTDSYEQYF. The CDR3 DNA reads as TGTGCCAGCAGCGTAGCCGGGACGGACTCCTACGAGCAGTACTTC.

CDR3 region: CASSLEGRGSEQFF. The CDR3 DNA is TGTGCCAGCAGCTTAGAAGGCAGAGGGAGTGAGCAGTTCTTC. The chain employs TRBV11-3 and TRBJ2-1; tentative D call: TRBD2 (5 bases). The CDR3 is 14 residues long. The V end was cut by 0 bases, the J end by 9 bases, with 12 bases between. Per the germline V gene, CDR1 is SGHNT and CDR2 is YENEEA.

The rearrangement uses TRBV7-2 and TRBJ2-1; TRBD2 aligns across 8 bases. V was clipped by 4 bases and J by 6 bases; unmatched bases: 2. The CDR3 is 13 amino acids. The germline gives CDR1 SGHTA, CDR2 FQGNSA. In DNA form, the CDR3 reads TGTGCCAGCAGCTCGGGACTAGTCAATGAGCAGTTCTTC. Residues: CASSSGLVNEQFF.

The chain has TRBV5-1 and TRBJ2-3; 12 nucleotides agree with TRBD2. The CDR3 is made up of 16 amino acids. Germline trimming cut 4 bases from V and 0 bases from J; bases unmatched to any gene: 3. Germline CDR1 and CDR2: SGHRS and YFSETQ. This CDR3 reads CASSGLAGTSTDTQYF. In DNA, the CDR3 is TGCGCCAGCAGCGGACTAGCGGGGACTAGCACAGATACGCAGTATTTT.

The rearrangement links TRBV19 to TRBJ2-1, with TRBD1 identical over 8 bases. V trimming: 5 bases; J trimming: 2 bases; junction bases outside the gene matches: 5. CDR3 length: 15 amino acids. Germline CDR1 reads LNHDA; CDR2 reads SQIVND (reference sequence). For the CDR3, the DNA is TGTGCCAGTAGTGCTCGACAGGGGACCTACAATGAGCAGTTCTTC. It translates to CASSARQGTYNEQFF.

This clone appeared once. The V and J genes are TRBV14 and TRBJ2-1, with a weak D call TRBD1 (5 bases). CDR1 and CDR2 from the germline V gene are SGHDN and FVKESK. The CDR3 length is 16 residues. The V end lost 0 bases, the J end lost 3 bases, and 12 bases lay between the germline ends. The CDR3 loop is CASSQEAGYHYNEQFF. For the CDR3, the DNA is TGTGCCAGCAGCCAAGAGGCAGGGTATCACTACAATGAGCAGTTCTTC.

The chain has TRBV14 and TRBJ1-2; D unclear. This CDR3 has 13 amino acids. Germline V gives CDR1 SGHDN, CDR2 FVKESK. The V end lost 1 base, the J end lost 2 bases, and 5 bases lay between the germline ends. CDR3 nucleotide sequence: TGTGCCAGCAGCCAAGGGCTGAACTATGGCTACACCTTC. Residues: CASSQGLNYGYTF. Filled out from reference TRBV14 and TRBJ1-2, the complete variable domain reads EAGVTQFPSHSVIEKGQTVTLRCDPISGHDNLYWYRRVMGKEIKFLLHFVKESKQDESGMPNNRFLAERTGGTYSTLKVQPAELEDSGVYFCASSQGLNYGYTFGSGTRLTVV.

The chain links TRBV19 to TRBJ1-3; D gene ambiguous. Trimming took off 5 bases at V and 2 bases at J, with 4 bases between the two ends. This CDR3 spans 12 amino acids. Germline assignment: CDR1 LNHDA and CDR2 SQIVND (reference sequence). In nucleotides, the CDR3 is TGTGCCAGTAGTTACACTGGAAACACCATATATTTT. Its protein is CASSYTGNTIYF.

J is TRBJ2-3 and V is TRBV6-2 or TRBV6-3; the D is unclear. The CDR3 is 13 amino acids. V was clipped by 0 bases and J by 8 bases, with 9 bases between them. Germline V gene sequence: CDR1 MNHEY, CDR2 SVGEGT. The CDR3, as DNA: TGTGCCAGCAGTTACTCCCAACGTGGTACGCAGTATTTT. Translated, it gives CASSYSQRGTQYF.